The T cell receptor beta chain under discussion was sequenced for a study of beta chain features in type 1 diabetes. Study overall: The patients were much like the healthy donors in age, gender and cell yields. Examined across all samples were roughly 110,000,000 sorted cells.

General study points: There was a moderate but significant shortening of TCRB CDR3s in all four CD4+ subsets of Type 1 diabetes patients.

This clone was found a few times. Its target is not known. Germline V gene lookup returns CDR1 SQVTM and CDR2 ANQGSEA. V was shortened by 2 bases and J by 4 bases, with 9 bases between the two germline ends. This CDR3 spans 13 amino acids. All of the isolated RNA was reverse transcribed, so expressed TCRB transcripts were sequenced. Clones were read by immunoSEQ multiplex PCR, and TCRdb kept only the in-frame ones, dropping some. The sample yields some 350,000 clones, roughly 13% seen once. Stem cell-like memory, regulatory, central memory and naive CD4+ cells were sorted via CD45RO/CCR7/CD25/CD127/CD95/CD27.

The sample consisted of naive CD4+ T cells from blood. V gene TRBV29-1 combines with J gene TRBJ1-5; D is perhaps TRBD1 (6 bases). The source of this sequence is a woman younger than 35 with type 1 diabetes. CDR3 nucleotide sequence: TGCAGCGTTGAAACAGGGCGGAATCAGCCCCAGCATTTT. It codes for CSVETGRNQPQHF.